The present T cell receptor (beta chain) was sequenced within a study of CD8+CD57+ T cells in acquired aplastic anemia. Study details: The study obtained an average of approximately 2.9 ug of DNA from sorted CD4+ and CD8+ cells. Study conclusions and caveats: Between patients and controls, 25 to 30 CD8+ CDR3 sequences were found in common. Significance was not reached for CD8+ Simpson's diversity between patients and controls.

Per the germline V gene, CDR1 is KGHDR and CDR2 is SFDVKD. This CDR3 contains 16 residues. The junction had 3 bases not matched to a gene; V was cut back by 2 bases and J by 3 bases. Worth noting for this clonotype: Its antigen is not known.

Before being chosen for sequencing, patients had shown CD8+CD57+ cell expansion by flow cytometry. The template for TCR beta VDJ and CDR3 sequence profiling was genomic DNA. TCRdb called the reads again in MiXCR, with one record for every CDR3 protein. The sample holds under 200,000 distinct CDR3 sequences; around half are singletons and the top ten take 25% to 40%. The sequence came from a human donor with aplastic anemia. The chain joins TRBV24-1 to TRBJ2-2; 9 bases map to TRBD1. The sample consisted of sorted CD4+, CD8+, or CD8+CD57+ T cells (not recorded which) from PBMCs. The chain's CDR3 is CATSDSWTGDTGELFF. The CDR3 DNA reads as TGTGCCACCAGTGATTCGTGGACAGGGGACACCGGGGAGCTGTTTTTT.